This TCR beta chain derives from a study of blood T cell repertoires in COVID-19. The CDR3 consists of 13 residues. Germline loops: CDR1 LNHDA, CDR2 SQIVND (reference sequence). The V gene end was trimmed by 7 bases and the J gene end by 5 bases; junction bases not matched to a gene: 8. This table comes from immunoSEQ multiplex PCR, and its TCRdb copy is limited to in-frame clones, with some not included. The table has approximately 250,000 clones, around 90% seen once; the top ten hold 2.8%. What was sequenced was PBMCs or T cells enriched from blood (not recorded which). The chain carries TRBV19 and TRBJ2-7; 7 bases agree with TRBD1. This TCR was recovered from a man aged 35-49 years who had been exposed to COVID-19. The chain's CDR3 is CASTRRQGDEQYF. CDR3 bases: TGTGCCAGTACAAGGCGGCAGGGGGACGAGCAGTACTTC.